The rows below give T cell receptor beta chains drawn from one sample of a study of PD-1 blockade in classical Hodgkin lymphoma. Sequencing was performed with immunoSEQ multiplex PCR; in TCRdb, only in-frame clones are kept and a portion is missing. Altogether 18,000 or so clones are present, around 70% being singletons, with the ten largest covering roughly 2.6%. Sequences were derived from CD4+ T cells from blood, sampled before the fourth cycle of nivolumab. These receptors were taken from a human donor with classical Hodgkin lymphoma. Both conserved end residues are part of each CDR3. A D gene is named only where the DNA matches it firmly. For some rows the clone size is stated as once, few or many, or as a class when expanded; others skip it.

>-|TRBJ1-1|14|TRBV7-2|once
CASSYRQVRQGAFF
TGTGCCAGCAGCTACCGACAGGTCCGTCAAGGGGCTTTCTTT
>TRBD2|TRBJ2-2|18|TRBV5-4|-
CASSLGLAGGVDTGELFF
TGTGCCAGCAGCTTGGGACTAGCGGGGGGTGTCGACACCGGGGAGCTGTTTTTT
>-|TRBJ2-3|15|TRBV5-4|-
CASSLLGGGTDTQYF
TGTGCCAGCAGCCTATTAGGGGGGGGAACAGATACGCAGTATTTT
>-|TRBJ2-3|14|TRBV5-5|-
CASSATARTDTQYF
TGTGCCAGCAGCGCCACCGCCCGCACAGATACGCAGTATTTT
>TRBD2|TRBJ2-1|16|TRBV9|-
CASSSRRWEGYNEQFF
TGTGCCAGCAGCTCCCGGAGGTGGGAGGGATACAATGAGCAGTTCTTC
>-|TRBJ2-5|11|TRBV28|-
CASSLAETQYF
TGTGCCAGCAGTTTAGCAGAGACCCAGTACTTC
>-|TRBJ1-4|15|TRBV11-2|-
CASSRTGATNEKLFF
TGTGCCAGCAGCAGAACAGGAGCAACTAATGAAAAACTGTTTTTT
>-|TRBJ2-3|15|TRBV10-3|-
CAISDGLGSTDTQYF
TGTGCCATCAGTGATGGGTTAGGAAGCACAGATACGCAGTATTTT
>-|TRBJ1-2|13|TRBV5-4|-
CASRSGQNYGYTF
TGTGCCAGCAGATCCGGACAGAACTATGGCTACACCTTC
>-|TRBJ1-4|15|TRBV30|-
CAWSPGLGFDTANTF
TGTGCCTGGAGTCCCGGTTTGGGATTTGACACTGCTAACACCTTT
>-|TRBJ2-7|16|TRBV4-2|-
CASSQEVARSSYEQYF
TGTGCCAGCAGCCAAGAAGTCGCGCGGAGCTCCTACGAGCAGTACTTC
>TRBD1|TRBJ1-3|15|TRBV4-1|-
CASSQDNRGGNTIYF
TGCGCCAGCAGCCAAGATAACAGGGGGGGAAACACCATATATTTT
>-|TRBJ1-4|15|TRBV19|-
CASRSRLSTNEKLFF
TGTGCCAGTAGATCGCGTCTTTCAACTAATGAAAAACTGTTTTTT
>-|TRBJ2-3|13|TRBV5-6|few
CASSPAGSDTQYF
TGTGCCAGCAGCCCTGCAGGGTCAGATACGCAGTATTTT
>TRBD1|TRBJ1-4|14|TRBV7-2|-
CASSLTGPNEKLFF
TGTGCCAGCAGCCTGACAGGGCCTAATGAAAAACTGTTTTTT
>TRBD1|TRBJ1-2|14|TRBV25-1|few
CASSGTGFAYGYTF
TGTGCCAGCTCCGGGACAGGGTTTGCCTATGGCTACACCTTC
>-|TRBJ1-3|15|TRBV11-2|-
CASSPADGPGNTIYF
TGTGCCAGCAGCCCGGCGGATGGCCCTGGAAACACCATATATTTT
>-|TRBJ2-2|15|TRBV4-1|few
CASSQDRTITGELFF
TGCGCCAGCAGCCAAGACAGAACGATCACCGGGGAGCTGTTTTTT
>TRBD2|TRBJ2-1|16|TRBV7-9|-
CASSLGGRGAGGRQFF
TGTGCCAGCAGCTTAGGAGGCAGAGGAGCGGGAGGGCGGCAGTTCTTC
>-|TRBJ2-7|16|TRBV21-1|-
CASSKAIQALSYEQYF
TGTGCCAGCAGCAAAGCGATACAGGCCCTCTCCTACGAGCAGTACTTC
>-|TRBJ2-2|14|TRBV10-3|-
CAISDRKNTGELFF
TGTGCCATCAGTGACAGAAAGAACACCGGGGAGCTGTTTTTT
>-|TRBJ1-1|14|TRBV27|-
CASSRQAPRTEAFF
TGTGCCAGCAGTCGACAGGCTCCGCGCACTGAAGCTTTCTTT
>-|TRBJ2-2|17|TRBV7-2|-
CASSFPDWYSNTGELFF
TGTGCCAGCAGCTTTCCCGACTGGTACTCGAACACCGGGGAGCTGTTTTTT
>TRBD2|TRBJ2-5|15|TRBV27|-
CASRPGLAGIETQYF
TGTGCCAGCCGTCCAGGACTAGCGGGAATCGAGACCCAGTACTTC
>-|TRBJ1-5|14|TRBV5-6|-
CASSLGPPPQPQHF
TGTGCCAGCAGCTTGGGGCCGCCGCCCCAGCCCCAGCATTTT
>-|TRBJ1-4|15|TRBV6-1|-
CASSWGRGGSEKLFF
TGTGCCAGCAGTTGGGGGCGGGGCGGCTCTGAAAAACTGTTTTTT
>-|TRBJ2-1|15|TRBV7-9|-
CASSLSLPGDNEQFF
TGTGCCAGCAGCTTATCTCTGCCAGGTGACAATGAGCAGTTCTTC
>TRBD1|TRBJ2-1|16|TRBV5-6|-
CASSFTGTGDYNEQFF
TGTGCCAGCAGCTTCACCGGGACAGGGGACTACAATGAGCAGTTCTTC
>-|TRBJ1-3|16|TRBV5-5|-
CASSQEYATSGNTIYF
TGTGCCAGCAGCCAAGAATATGCCACCTCAGGAAACACCATATATTTT
>-|TRBJ2-5|13|TRBV10-3|few
CAISDTSRGTQYF
TGTGCCATCAGCGACACTAGCCGGGGGACCCAGTACTTC
>-|TRBJ2-7|14|TRBV28|-
CASSTPTSSYEQYF
TGTGCCAGCAGTACTCCGACAAGTTCCTACGAGCAGTACTTC
>-|TRBJ2-5|14|TRBV28|-
CASRSHRIQETQYF
TGTGCCAGCAGATCTCATAGAATTCAAGAGACCCAGTACTTC
>TRBD1|TRBJ1-6|13|TRBV2|-
CARRGQGNSPLHF
TGTGCCAGGCGGGGACAGGGTAATTCACCCCTCCACTTT
>-|TRBJ2-5|14|TRBV15|-
CATSRGQGGETQYF
TGTGCCACCAGCAGAGGCCAGGGCGGGGAGACCCAGTACTTC
>-|TRBJ1-1|13|TRBV18|-
CASSPPMNTEAFF
TGTGCCAGCTCACCACCGATGAACACTGAAGCTTTCTTT
>TRBD2|TRBJ2-1|17|TRBV11-1|-
CASSPGGWRGGFNEQFF
TGTGCCAGCAGCCCGGGAGGGTGGCGGGGGGGCTTCAATGAGCAGTTCTTC
>-|TRBJ2-2|14|TRBV5-6|-
CASSSGANTGELFF
TGTGCCAGCAGCTCGGGGGCGAACACCGGGGAGCTGTTTTTT
>-|TRBJ2-5|15|TRBV7-2|once
CASRLGRLGQETQYF
TGTGCCAGCAGGTTGGGTAGACTGGGCCAAGAGACCCAGTACTTC
>-|TRBJ1-5|15|TRBV19|-
CASSTTGYSNQPQHF
TGTGCCAGTAGTACGACCGGGTATAGCAATCAGCCCCAGCATTTT
>TRBD2|TRBJ2-7|15|TRBV9|few
CASSVGAGGPYEQYF
TGTGCCAGCAGCGTAGGCGCGGGAGGACCCTACGAGCAGTACTTC
>-|TRBJ2-7|13|TRBV2|-
CASSVGHPHEQYF
TGTGCCAGCAGTGTGGGACATCCGCACGAGCAGTACTTC